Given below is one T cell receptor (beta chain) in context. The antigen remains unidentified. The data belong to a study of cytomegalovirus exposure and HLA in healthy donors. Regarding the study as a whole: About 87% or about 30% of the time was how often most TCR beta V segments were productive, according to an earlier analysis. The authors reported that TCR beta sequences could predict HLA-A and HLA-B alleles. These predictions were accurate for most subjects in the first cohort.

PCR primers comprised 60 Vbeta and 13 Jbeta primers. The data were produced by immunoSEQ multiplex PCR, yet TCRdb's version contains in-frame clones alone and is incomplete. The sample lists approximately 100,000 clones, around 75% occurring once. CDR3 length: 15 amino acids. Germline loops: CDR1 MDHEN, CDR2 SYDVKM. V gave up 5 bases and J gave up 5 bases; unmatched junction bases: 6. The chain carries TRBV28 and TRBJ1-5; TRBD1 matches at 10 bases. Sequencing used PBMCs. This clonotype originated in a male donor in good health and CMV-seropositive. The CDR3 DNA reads TGTGCCAGCAGTCCCTTGACAGGGGGCGATCAGCCCCAGCATTTT. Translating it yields CASSPLTGGDQPQHF.